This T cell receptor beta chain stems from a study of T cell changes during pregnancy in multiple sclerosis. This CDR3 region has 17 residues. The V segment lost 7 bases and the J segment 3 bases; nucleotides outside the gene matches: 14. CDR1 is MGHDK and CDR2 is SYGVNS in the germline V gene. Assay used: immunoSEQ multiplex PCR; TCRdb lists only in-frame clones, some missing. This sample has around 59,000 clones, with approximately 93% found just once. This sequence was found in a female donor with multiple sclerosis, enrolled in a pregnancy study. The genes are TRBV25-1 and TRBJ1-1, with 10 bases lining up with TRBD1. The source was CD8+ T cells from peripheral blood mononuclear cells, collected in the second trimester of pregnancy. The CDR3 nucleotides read TGTGCCAGCACCGGGACAGGGGCTCGAGTTTGGGACACTGAAGCTTTCTTT. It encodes CASTGTGARVWDTEAFF. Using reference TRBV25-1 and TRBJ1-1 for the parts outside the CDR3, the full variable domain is EADIYQTPRYLVIGTGKKITLECSQTMGHDKMYWYQQDPGMELHLIHYSYGVNSTEKGDLSSESTVSRIRTEHFPLTLESARPSHTSQYLCASTGTGARVWDTEAFFGQGTRLTVV.